This T cell receptor (beta chain) came from a study of post-analysis software for immune sequencing data. Study outcomes and limitations: A few TRBV segments occurring more often in patients than controls included TRBV5-6, TRBV5-1 and TRBV20-1. Strong same-batch co-clustering of samples appeared with F measure clustering.

The authors incorporated unique molecular identifiers into the TCR beta cDNA libraries. One entry per CDR3 protein, called by TCRdb with MiXCR from the PCR reads. Among about 570,000 distinct CDR3 sequences, roughly 34% were seen once, and the ten largest hold less than 6%. CDR3 length: 12 residues. CDR1 and CDR2 from the germline V gene are DFQATT and SNEGSKA (reference sequence). As for this clonotype: Its cognate antigen is unknown.

The specimen was blood. The chain recombines TRBV20-1 with TRBJ2-7; D unresolved. The assigned J gene may be wrong: the sequence end matches TRBJ2-5 better. This receptor was obtained from a girl aged 2-17 years with multiple sclerosis. This chain's CDR3 is CSARVGLKTQYF. CDR3 in DNA: TGCAGTGCTAGGGTGGGGTTGAAGACCCAGTACTTC.